Presented here are 17 T cell receptor beta chains from one specimen sequenced in a study of blood T cell repertoires in COVID-19. TCRdb's table, derived via immunoSEQ multiplex PCR, lists solely in-frame clones and lacks some. The table has some 110,000 clones, around 74% seen once; the top ten hold 19%. The sequencing input was peripheral blood. The receptors come from a woman in her 70s with acute or convalescent COVID-19.

The genes are TRBV6-5 and TRBJ1-1; the D gene is possibly TRBD1 (6 bases). CDR3 length equals 13 residues. V was pared by 5 bases and J by 7 bases, with 14 bases between. The germline CDR1 and CDR2 sequences are MNHEY and SVGAGI. The CDR3 region has the DNA TGTGCCAGCAGTAACAGGGTGGGGTTTGAAGCTTTCTTT. Protein sequence: CASSNRVGFEAFF.

V and J are TRBV2 and TRBJ1-5; D gene unclear. The V end was cut by 3 bases, the J end by 3 bases, with 3 bases between. This CDR3 contains 12 residues. Germline V lookup: CDR1 SNHLY, CDR2 FYNNEI. CDR3 sequence reads: CASSDYNQPQHF. For the CDR3, the DNA is TGTGCCAGCAGTGATTACAATCAGCCCCAGCATTTT.

The chain links TRBV30 to TRBJ1-6; D uncertain. There are 12 residues in the CDR3. Germline V gene data show CDR1 as GTSNPN and CDR2 as SVGIG (reference sequence). The V end was cut by 2 bases, the J end by 4 bases, with 3 bases between. The CDR3 spells CAWSRYNSPLHF. CDR3 in DNA: TGTGCCTGGAGTCGGTATAATTCACCCCTCCACTTT.

This rearrangement joins TRBV6-2 or TRBV6-3 to TRBJ2-5, with D maybe TRBD2 (5 bases). V was trimmed by 5 bases and J by 4 bases, leaving 14 bases between them. The CDR3 has 14 residues. Per germline, CDR1 MNHEY and CDR2 SVGEGT. The CDR3 bases are TGTGCCAGCAGTGGGGTTTCTGGGAGAGAGACCCAGTACTTC. Amino acid sequence: CASSGVSGRETQYF.

This chain links TRBV7-9 with TRBJ1-2; 9 nucleotides match TRBD1. The CDR3 extends over 13 amino acids. Germline values: CDR1 SEHNR, CDR2 FQNEAQ (reference sequence). V trimming: 1 base; J trimming: 6 bases; junction bases outside the gene matches: 0. CDR3 DNA: TGTGCCAGCAGCTTAGGGACAGGGGATGGCTACACCTTC. It yields the protein CASSLGTGDGYTF.

The chain links TRBV5-1 to TRBJ2-7; the match to TRBD1 covers 7 bases. Germline CDR1 reads SGHRS; CDR2 reads YFSETQ. CDR3 length equals 15 residues. The trim removed 2 bases at V and 7 bases at J, leaving 12 bases unmatched. DNA for the CDR3: TGCGCCAGCAGCTTAGGGGACAGCCGCCTCGAGGAGCAGTACTTC. This sequence encodes CASSLGDSRLEEQYF.

V is TRBV7-9 and J is TRBJ2-6; 8 bases agree with TRBD1. Germline values: CDR1 SEHNR, CDR2 FQNEAQ (reference sequence). The CDR3 spans 16 residues. J gave up 0 bases and V 6 bases, and 4 bases lay outside the gene matches. DNA for the CDR3: TGTGCCAGCAGTTTACAGGGGGGCTCTGGGGCCAACGTCCTGACTTTC. Its protein product is CASSLQGGSGANVLTF.

V and J are TRBV10-2 and TRBJ1-6; no clear D. Trimming pared 8 bases from V and 2 bases from J, leaving 10 bases between. Germline V lookup: CDR1 WSHSY, CDR2 SAAADI. The CDR3 totals 14 residues. CDR3 sequence (DNA): TGCGCCAGCTCCCAGGAGGCCTATAATTCACCCCTCCACTTT. Amino acid sequence: CASSQEAYNSPLHF.

This chain uses TRBV6-5 with TRBJ2-5; 11 bases map to TRBD2. Germline V gene data show CDR1 as MNHEY and CDR2 as SVGAGI. Trimming cost V 10 bases and J 1 base; bases outside gene matches: 5. This CDR3 spans 14 amino acids. CDR3 residues: CAILGTSGQETQYF. DNA of the CDR3: TGTGCCATACTTGGGACTAGCGGCCAAGAGACCCAGTACTTC.

J is TRBJ2-7 and V is TRBV5-8, with D unresolved. Trimming took off 1 base at V and 2 bases at J, with 13 bases between the two ends. Germline V gene data show CDR1 as SGHTS and CDR2 as YDEGEE. This CDR3 is built from 15 residues. The CDR3 sequence: CASSLRGRGTYEQYF. CDR3 coding DNA: TGTGCCAGCAGCTTGCGTGGTAGAGGCACCTACGAGCAGTACTTC.

This clone was seen only once. The chain couples TRBV6-5 to TRBJ2-2; D uncertain. Germline V gene lookup returns CDR1 MNHEY and CDR2 SVGAGI. With 4 bases removed from V and 0 bases from J, the gap between germline ends came to 9 bases. The CDR3 extends over 15 amino acids. The chain's CDR3 is CASSFSTSNTGELFF. CDR3 nucleotides: TGTGCCAGCAGTTTTAGTACCTCGAACACCGGGGAGCTGTTTTTT.

This chain connects TRBV5-1 to TRBJ2-3; no definite D call. CDR1 and CDR2 (germline): SGHRS, YFSETQ. V was shortened by 0 bases and J by 6 bases, with 11 bases between the two germline ends. The CDR3 runs to 14 residues. In DNA form, the CDR3 reads TGCGCCAGCAGCTTGGACAGCTCGCAGGATACGCAGTATTTT. Its protein is CASSLDSSQDTQYF.

The chain uses TRBV6-1 and TRBJ1-1; TRBD1 aligns across 9 bases. Germline V gene sequence: CDR1 MNHNS, CDR2 SASEGT. This CDR3 region has 14 residues. The J segment lost 5 bases and the V segment lost 5 bases, leaving 6 bases of the junction unmatched. The CDR3 sequence: CASSWDRVGTEAFF. The CDR3 nucleotides are TGTGCCAGCAGTTGGGACAGGGTGGGAACTGAAGCTTTCTTT.

This clone was seen only once. The V gene is TRBV27, the J gene TRBJ2-3, with D maybe TRBD2 (5 bases). Per germline, CDR1 MNHEY and CDR2 SMNVEV (reference sequence). The ends were cut back, 2 bases at V and 5 bases at J, with 11 bases in the middle. The CDR3 length is 14 residues. CDR3 amino acids: CASSLTDREDTQYF. DNA of the CDR3: TGTGCCAGCAGTTTAACAGATCGGGAAGATACGCAGTATTTT.

This rearrangement joins TRBV9 to TRBJ1-1; TRBD1 is a possible D gene (5 bases). CDR3 length: 15 residues. Trimming stripped 4 bases from V and 4 bases from J, with 17 bases between. Germline V gives CDR1 SGDLS, CDR2 YYNGEE. The CDR3 protein is CASSPIRVTGTEAFF. CDR3 coding DNA: TGTGCCAGCAGCCCTATCAGGGTTACGGGCACTGAAGCTTTCTTT. The full variable domain, with the rest looked up from reference TRBV9 and TRBJ1-1, is DSGVTQTPKHLITATGQRVTLRCSPRSGDLSVYWYQQSLDQGLQFLIQYYNGEERAKGNILERFSAQQFPDLHSELNLSSLELGDSALYFCASSPIRVTGTEAFFGQGTRLTVV.

The chain couples TRBV6-5 to TRBJ1-5; 7 positions agree with TRBD1. Germline V CDR1 and CDR2: MNHEY, SVGAGI. The J segment lost 7 bases and the V segment lost 6 bases, leaving 9 bases of the junction unmatched. The CDR3 spans 14 residues. CDR3 amino acids: CASRKTGVAQPQHF. CDR3 coding DNA: TGTGCCAGCAGGAAAACAGGGGTTGCACAGCCCCAGCATTTT.

The chain combines TRBV6-5 with TRBJ1-3; 7 nucleotides agree with TRBD1. This CDR3 is 15 amino acids long. The germline V gene encodes CDR1 MNHEY and CDR2 SVGAGI. Germline trimming cut 6 bases from V and 2 bases from J; bases unmatched to any gene: 7. DNA for the CDR3: TGTGCCAGCAGGATTGAACAGGGGACTGGAAACACCATATATTTT. Amino acids: CASRIEQGTGNTIYF.